These 2 T cell receptor beta chains originate from one sample sequenced in a study of T cell responses to AZD1222 COVID-19 vaccine. TCRdb's copy holds only in-frame clones and misses some; the assay was immunoSEQ multiplex PCR. The top ten hold approximately 1.7% of the sample, which has approximately 150,000 clones, roughly 89% seen once. The sequenced sample was peripheral blood, obtained on day 0 of AZD1222 vaccination. These receptors were taken from an adult in good health.

This clone occurred once. The chain employs TRBV6-5 and TRBJ1-6; no clear D gene. The CDR3 sequence is 14 residues long. Deletions cut 3 bases from V and 5 bases from J, with 8 bases between. CDR1 is MNHEY, CDR2 SVGAGI, per germline. Here the CDR3 DNA reads TGTGCCAGCAGTTATAACTTTCATAATTCACCCCTCCACTTT. The encoded protein is CASSYNFHNSPLHF.

This sequence joins TRBV6-5 and TRBJ2-7; 7 nucleotides line up with TRBD2. V lost 10 bases, J lost 0 bases, and 12 bases stayed unmatched. CDR1 and CDR2 from the germline V gene are MNHEY and SVGAGI. The CDR3 is 15 amino acids. The CDR3 sequence is CAIQRRGGSSYEQYF. CDR3 in DNA: TGTGCCATTCAGAGGAGAGGCGGGAGCTCCTACGAGCAGTACTTC.